This TCR beta chain originates from a study of CD8+CD57+ T cells in acquired aplastic anemia. The study's findings and limits: Controls did not differ significantly from patients in CD8+ Simpson's diversity.

This clonotype was counted between two and nine times. Its target is unknown. The sequenced patients had an expansion of CD8+CD57+ cells seen by flow cytometry. Profiles of TCR beta VDJ and CDR3 were generated from a genomic DNA template. TCRdb re-derived calls from the reads in MiXCR, one entry per CDR3 protein. The table records 150,000 to 200,000 distinct CDR3 sequences, around 48% of them present only once. Trimming removed 5 bases at V and 3 bases at J, with 4 bases between. Germline CDR1 MGHDK, CDR2 SYGVNS. The CDR3 covers 12 residues. The specimen sequenced was sorted CD4+, CD8+, or CD8+CD57+ T cells (not recorded which) from PBMCs. This clonotype was obtained from a human donor with aplastic anemia. The chain links TRBV25-1 to TRBJ2-2; D unclear. The chain's CDR3 is CASSWYTGELFF. The CDR3 DNA reads TGTGCCAGCAGTTGGTACACCGGGGAGCTGTTTTTT. Complete variable domain (other parts from reference TRBV25-1 and TRBJ2-2): EADIYQTPRYLVIGTGKKITLECSQTMGHDKMYWYQQDPGMELHLIHYSYGVNSTEKGDLSSESTVSRIRTEHFPLTLESARPSHTSQYLCASSWYTGELFFGEGSRLTVL.